The following is a T cell receptor (beta chain) sequence with its context. Its antigen is unidentified. The record originates from a study of OX40 agonist ivuxolimab in advanced cancers. Background on the study: Patients in the trial were receiving intravenous ivuxolimab every 2 weeks, at doses of 0.01 to 10 mg/kg. People who had prior anti-PD-1, anti-PD-L1 or anti-CTLA-4 therapy could take part, and approximately 43% had some.

This CDR3 contains 14 residues. Germline CDR1 reads MDHEN; CDR2 reads SYDVKM. Trimming pared 4 bases from V and 5 bases from J, leaving 11 bases between. Clones were read by immunoSEQ multiplex PCR, and TCRdb kept only the in-frame ones, dropping some. Of 60,000 to 75,000 clones listed, around 82% are singletons. Notes on the study in general: No determination was made of the antigen specificity of the expanded peripheral T cells. Circulating CD4+ and CD8+ T cells showed clonal expansion by week 6 at 0.1 to 3.0 mg/kg.

Sequences were derived from CD4+ or CD8+ T cells sorted from blood, sampled in a trial of the OX40 agonist ivuxolimab. This rearrangement joins TRBV28 to TRBJ2-2, with D possibly matching TRBD1 (6 bases). This clonotype originated in an adult with an advanced solid tumor such as melanoma, head and neck, liver or kidney cancer. The CDR3 DNA sequence: TGTGCCAGCAGTTCCACAGGGCGGACCGGGGAGCTGTTTTTT. Translating gives CASSSTGRTGELFF.